These 3 T cell receptor beta chains were sequenced from one sample in a study of blood T cell repertoires in COVID-19. Using immunoSEQ multiplex PCR, the repertoire was profiled, and TCRdb retains in-frame clones only, with some absent. In the table there are about 26,000 clones, almost 90% of which are singletons. Sequenced: peripheral blood. The source of these receptors is a human donor in a cohort sampled during active COVID-19.

CDR3 DNA sequence: TGCGCCAGCAGCGGATACAGTCAAGAGACCCAGTACTTC. Encoded protein: CASSGYSQETQYF. J is TRBJ2-5 and V is TRBV5-1; D unresolved. Germline V lookup: CDR1 SGHRS, CDR2 YFSETQ. The CDR3 runs to 13 residues. V lost 4 bases and J 2 bases, leaving 9 bases between the germline ends. Full variable domain (rest looked up from reference TRBV5-1 and TRBJ2-5): KAGVTQTPRYLIKTRGQQVTLSCSPISGHRSVSWYQQTPGQGLQFLFEYFSETQRNKGNFPGRFSGRQFSNSRSEMNVSTLELGDSALYLCASSGYSQETQYFGPGTRLLVL.

A single count supports this clone. The V gene is TRBV24-1, the J gene TRBJ2-1, with 8 positions matching TRBD1. V shed 7 bases and J 2 bases; nucleotides not matched to a gene: 6. The CDR3 runs 15 residues. Germline V lookup: CDR1 KGHDR, CDR2 SFDVKD. CDR3 region: CATRPGTGTYNEQFF. CDR3 coding DNA: TGTGCCACCAGGCCCGGGACAGGAACCTACAATGAGCAGTTCTTC.

This chain joins TRBV5-6 and TRBJ2-1; 7 positions match TRBD2. V trimming: 2 bases; J trimming: 8 bases; junction bases outside the gene matches: 7. The CDR3 has 14 residues. Germline lookup yields CDR1 SGHDT and CDR2 YYEEEE. Written as DNA, the CDR3 is TGTGCCAGCAGCTTATGGGGAGGGTTCCATGAGCAGTTCTTC. Protein: CASSLWGGFHEQFF.